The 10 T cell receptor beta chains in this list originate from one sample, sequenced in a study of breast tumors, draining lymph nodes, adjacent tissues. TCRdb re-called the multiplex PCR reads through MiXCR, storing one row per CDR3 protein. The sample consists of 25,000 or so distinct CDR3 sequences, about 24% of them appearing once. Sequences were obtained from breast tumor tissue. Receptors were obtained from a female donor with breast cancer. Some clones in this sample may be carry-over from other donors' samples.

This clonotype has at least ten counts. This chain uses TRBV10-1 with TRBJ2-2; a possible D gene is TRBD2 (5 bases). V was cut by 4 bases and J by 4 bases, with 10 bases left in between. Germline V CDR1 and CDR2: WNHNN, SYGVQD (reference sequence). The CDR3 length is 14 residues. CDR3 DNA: TGCGCCAGCAGTGCGGGGTTTACCACCGGGGAGCTGTTTTTT. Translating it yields CASSAGFTTGELFF.

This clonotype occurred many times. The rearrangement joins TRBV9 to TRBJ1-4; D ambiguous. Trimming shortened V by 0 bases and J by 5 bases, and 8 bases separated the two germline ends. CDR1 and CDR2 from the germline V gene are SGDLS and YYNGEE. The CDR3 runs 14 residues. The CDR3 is CASSVERQNEKLFF. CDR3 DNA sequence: TGTGCCAGCAGCGTAGAGCGGCAAAATGAAAAACTGTTTTTT. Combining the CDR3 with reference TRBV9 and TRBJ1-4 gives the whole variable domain DSGVTQTPKHLITATGQRVTLRCSPRSGDLSVYWYQQSLDQGLQFLIQYYNGEERAKGNILERFSAQQFPDLHSELNLSSLELGDSALYFCASSVERQNEKLFFGSGTQLSVL.

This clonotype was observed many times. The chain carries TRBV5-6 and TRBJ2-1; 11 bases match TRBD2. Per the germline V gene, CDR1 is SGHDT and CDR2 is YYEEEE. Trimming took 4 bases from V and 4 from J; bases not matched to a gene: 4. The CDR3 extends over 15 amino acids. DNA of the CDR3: TGTGCCAGCAGCCAAGGGACTAGCGGTTACAATGAGCAGTTCTTC. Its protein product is CASSQGTSGYNEQFF.

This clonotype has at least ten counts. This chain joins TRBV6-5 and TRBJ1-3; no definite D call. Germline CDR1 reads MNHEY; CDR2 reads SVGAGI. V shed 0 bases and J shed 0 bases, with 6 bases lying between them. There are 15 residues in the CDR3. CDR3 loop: CASSYSGNSGNTIYF. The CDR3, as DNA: TGTGCCAGCAGTTACTCTGGGAACTCTGGAAACACCATATATTTT.

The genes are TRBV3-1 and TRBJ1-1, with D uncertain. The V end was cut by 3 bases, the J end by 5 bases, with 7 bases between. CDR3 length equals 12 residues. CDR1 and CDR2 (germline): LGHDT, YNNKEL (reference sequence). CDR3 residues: CASSQWSTEAFF. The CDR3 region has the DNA TGTGCCAGCAGCCAGTGGTCTACTGAAGCTTTCTTT.

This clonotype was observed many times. CDR3 bases: TGTGCCACCAGCAGAGAACAGGGAGCGGTCTATGGCTACACCTTC. Translating it yields CATSREQGAVYGYTF. This rearrangement joins TRBV15 to TRBJ1-2; tentative D call: TRBD1 (6 bases). CDR3 length: 15 residues. V lost 0 bases and J lost 4, with 12 bases in between. CDR1 and CDR2 (germline): LNHNV, YYDKDF (reference sequence).

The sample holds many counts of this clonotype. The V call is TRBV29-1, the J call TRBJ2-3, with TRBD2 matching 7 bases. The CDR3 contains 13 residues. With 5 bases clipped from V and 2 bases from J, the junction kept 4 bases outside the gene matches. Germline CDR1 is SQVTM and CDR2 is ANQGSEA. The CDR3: CSVTSAYTDTQYF. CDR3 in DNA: TGCAGCGTTACTAGCGCTTACACAGATACGCAGTATTTT.

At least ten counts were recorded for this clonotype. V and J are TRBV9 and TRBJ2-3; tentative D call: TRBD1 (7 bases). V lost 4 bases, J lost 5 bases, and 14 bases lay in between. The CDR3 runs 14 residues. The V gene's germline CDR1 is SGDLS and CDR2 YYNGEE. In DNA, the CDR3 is TGTGCCAGCAGCCCCAGGGGGGACCAAGATACGCAGTATTTT. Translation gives CASSPRGDQDTQYF. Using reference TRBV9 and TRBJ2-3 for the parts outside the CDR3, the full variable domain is DSGVTQTPKHLITATGQRVTLRCSPRSGDLSVYWYQQSLDQGLQFLIQYYNGEERAKGNILERFSAQQFPDLHSELNLSSLELGDSALYFCASSPRGDQDTQYFGPGTRLTVL.

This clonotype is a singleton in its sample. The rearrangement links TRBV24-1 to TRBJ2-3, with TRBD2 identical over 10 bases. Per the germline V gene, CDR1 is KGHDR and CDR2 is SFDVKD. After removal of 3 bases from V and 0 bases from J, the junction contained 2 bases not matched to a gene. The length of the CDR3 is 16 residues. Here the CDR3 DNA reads TGTGCCACCAGTGATCTGACTAGCGGGAGCACAGATACGCAGTATTTT. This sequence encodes CATSDLTSGSTDTQYF.

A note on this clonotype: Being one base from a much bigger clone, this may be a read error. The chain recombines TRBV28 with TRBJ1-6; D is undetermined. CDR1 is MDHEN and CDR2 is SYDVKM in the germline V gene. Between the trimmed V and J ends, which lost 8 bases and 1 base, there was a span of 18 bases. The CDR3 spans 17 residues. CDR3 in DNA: TGTGCCAGCGGTCCCTCGGACGGCAGGTCCTATAATTCACCCCTCCACTTT. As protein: CASGPSDGRSYNSPLHF. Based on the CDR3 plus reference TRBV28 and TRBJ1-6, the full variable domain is DVKVTQSSRYLVKRTGEKVFLECVQDMDHENMFWYRQDPGLGLRLIYFSYDVKMKEKGDIPEGYSVSREKKERFSLILESASTNQTSMYLCASGPSDGRSYNSPLHFGNGTRLTVT.